Shown below are 23 T cell receptor beta chains from a single sample sequenced in a study of CD8 T cells in ankylosing spondylitis. Regarding the study as a whole: There was a TCR beta motif, made of fewer than 10 highly homologous variants, that appeared characteristic of ankylosing spondylitis blood.

One entry per CDR3 protein results from TCRdb running MiXCR on the 5' RACE reads. The table lists roughly 450,000 distinct CDR3 sequences, roughly 25% of them singletons, with roughly 0.9% in the top ten. What these receptors recognize is not known. The specimen sequenced was blood, either unsorted or a sorted T cell fraction (not recorded which). These receptors came from a male donor with ankylosing spondylitis.

This rearrangement joins TRBV4-1 to TRBJ2-1; tentative D call: TRBD2 (6 bases). CDR1 and CDR2 (germline): MGHRA, YSYEKL. CDR3 length equals 16 residues. V was pared by 3 bases and J by 6 bases, with 18 bases between. CDR3 in amino acids: CASSQPLAVSLNEQFF. CDR3 sequence (DNA): TGCGCCAGCAGCCAGCCACTAGCCGTCTCCCTCAATGAGCAGTTCTTC.

The genes are TRBV7-2 and TRBJ2-5; the match to TRBD1 covers 8 bases. V was clipped by 10 bases and J by 2 bases; unmatched bases: 3. The CDR3 consists of 12 residues. The V gene's germline CDR1 is SGHTA and CDR2 FQGNSA. The CDR3 DNA reads as TGTGCCACCGGACAGGGACAAGAGACCCAGTACTTC. It encodes CATGQGQETQYF.

The chain employs TRBV10-3 and TRBJ2-2; maybe TRBD2 (5 bases). The germline V gene has CDR1 ENHRY and CDR2 SYGVKD. Trimming pared 2 bases from V and 4 bases from J, leaving 11 bases between. CDR3 length: 15 amino acids. CDR3 coding DNA: TGTGCCATCAGTGAGGGTGGGAGAACCACCGGGGAGCTGTTTTTT. As protein: CAISEGGRTTGELFF.

This clonotype was picked up many times. The genes are TRBV5-1 and TRBJ1-1, with unresolved D. V lost 2 bases and J 4 bases, leaving 12 bases between the germline ends. Germline values: CDR1 SGHRS, CDR2 YFSETQ. CDR3 size: 14 residues. CDR3 protein: CASSFSPGSTEAFF. CDR3 coding DNA: TGCGCCAGCAGCTTCTCCCCAGGTAGCACTGAAGCTTTCTTT.

This clonotype has ten or more counts. V usage is TRBV20-1 and J usage is TRBJ2-1, with TRBD2 matching over 9 bases. Germline loops: CDR1 DFQATT, CDR2 SNEGSKA (reference sequence). Trimming removed 0 bases from V and 5 bases from J; junction bases left unmatched: 8. The CDR3 is 16 amino acids. CDR3 sequence: CSARDLGGRVHNEQFF. For the CDR3, the DNA is TGCAGTGCTAGAGATCTTGGCGGGAGGGTCCACAATGAGCAGTTCTTC.

The chain couples TRBV5-1 to TRBJ1-2, with unresolved D. Germline CDR1 and CDR2: SGHRS and YFSETQ. The V end lost 0 bases, the J end lost 3 bases, and 12 bases lay between the germline ends. The CDR3 runs to 15 residues. In DNA, the CDR3 is TGCGCCAGCAGCTTGGATCCCGTCGGCTACTATGGCTACACCTTC. Translating it yields CASSLDPVGYYGYTF.

This clonotype turned up a few times. The chain links TRBV6-1 to TRBJ2-2; TRBD1 matches 9 bases. J lost 4 bases, V lost 5 bases, and 17 bases had no gene match. The V gene's germline CDR1 is MNHNS and CDR2 SASEGT. The CDR3 runs 19 residues. The DNA of the CDR3 is TGTGCCAGCAGTCCCCCAGCCGGGACAGGGTATAGTGTCACCGGGGAGCTGTTTTTT. This encodes CASSPPAGTGYSVTGELFF.

This clonotype came up a few times. This chain uses TRBV3-1 with TRBJ1-5; no clear D. The CDR3 has 13 residues. V dropped 4 bases and J dropped 5 bases, with 9 bases sitting between them. Per the germline V gene, CDR1 is LGHDT and CDR2 is YNNKEL (reference sequence). The CDR3, as DNA: TGTGCCAGCAGCCTTGATTTGGATCAGCCCCAGCATTTT. Protein sequence: CASSLDLDQPQHF.

V usage is TRBV7-8 and J usage is TRBJ2-7, with TRBD2 matching over 8 bases. CDR1 is SGHVS and CDR2 is FQNEAQ in the germline V gene. After removal of 3 bases from V and 2 bases from J, the junction contained 3 bases not matched to a gene. The CDR3 totals 14 residues. The CDR3 nucleotides are TGTGCCAGCAGCTTCGAGCGGGGGACCTACGAGCAGTACTTC. Residues: CASSFERGTYEQYF.

The rearrangement links TRBV7-2 to TRBJ2-2; a possible D gene is TRBD2 (6 bases). The CDR3 length is 17 residues. From germline, CDR1 is SGHTA and CDR2 FQGNSA. Trimming took 4 bases from V and 4 from J, leaving 19 bases between them. The DNA of the CDR3 is TGTGCCAGCAGCTCGACTAGGGGAGGACAAGGCACCGGGGAGCTGTTTTTT. Translating it yields CASSSTRGGQGTGELFF.

The J gene is TRBJ2-3, the V gene TRBV11-3, with D uncertain. The CDR3 is made up of 13 amino acids. Germline values: CDR1 SGHNT, CDR2 YENEEA. The V end was cut by 5 bases, the J end by 10 bases, with 16 bases between. CDR3 sequence (DNA): TGTGCCAGCAGCCAGGACCCGACTTTGGCGCAGTATTTT. Its translation: CASSQDPTLAQYF.

In this sample, this clonotype turned up a few times. The CDR3 DNA reads as TGTGCCAGCAGCTTCTCTAGCGGGAGTAACGAGCAGTACTTC. It translates to CASSFSSGSNEQYF. This chain connects TRBV12-3 or TRBV12-4 to TRBJ2-7; 10 bases fit TRBD2. This CDR3 spans 14 amino acids. With V trimmed by 6 bases and J by 5 bases, 7 bases remained unmatched.

The chain's CDR3 is CASSLGLLANYGYTF. The CDR3, as DNA: TGCGCCAGCAGCTTGGGACTTTTAGCTAACTATGGCTACACCTTC. The chain couples TRBV5-1 to TRBJ1-2, with D hard to call. This CDR3 has 15 residues. Trimming cost V 0 bases and J 0 bases, with 9 bases left between them. Germline CDR1 is SGHRS and CDR2 is YFSETQ.

V usage is TRBV5-1 and J usage is TRBJ2-3; TRBD2 matches at 9 bases. The germline V gene has CDR1 SGHRS and CDR2 YFSETQ. This CDR3 region has 17 residues. Germline trimming cut 4 bases from V and 3 bases from J; bases unmatched to any gene: 12. CDR3 bases: TGCGCCAGCAGCCCCCTTGCTAGCGGGATGGGGACAGATACGCAGTATTTT. This gives the protein CASSPLASGMGTDTQYF.

The chain uses TRBV10-3 and TRBJ1-3; D gene uncertain. The germline V and J ends were trimmed by 0 bases and 0 bases, with 3 bases remaining between them. The CDR3 spans 14 residues. CDR1 is ENHRY and CDR2 is SYGVKD in the germline V gene. Written as DNA, the CDR3 is TGTGCCATCAGTGAGTCCAGCTCTGGAAACACCATATATTTT. Its protein is CAISESSSGNTIYF.

The chain employs TRBV7-8 and TRBJ2-5; 9 positions match TRBD1. The length of the CDR3 is 16 residues. The V and J ends lost 7 bases and 5 bases, in that order; junction bases with no gene match: 14. Germline V gives CDR1 SGHVS, CDR2 FQNEAQ. The CDR3 protein is CASNYQGGTGMETQYF. CDR3 DNA sequence: TGTGCCAGCAACTATCAAGGAGGGACAGGGATGGAGACCCAGTACTTC.

CDR3 protein: CASTSLLGDIQYF. In DNA, the CDR3 is TGTGCCAGCACTTCGTTACTTGGGGACATTCAGTACTTC. The rearrangement uses TRBV6-5 and TRBJ2-4, with D unresolved. The ends were cut back, 7 bases at V and 8 bases at J, with 15 bases in the middle. The germline V gene encodes CDR1 MNHEY and CDR2 SVGAGI. The CDR3 contains 13 residues.

This clonotype was seen a handful of times. This sequence joins TRBV11-1 and TRBJ2-3, with D uncertain. The CDR3 totals 13 residues. Germline V CDR1 and CDR2: SGHAT, FQDESV (reference sequence). Trimming removed 5 bases at V and 4 bases at J, with 10 bases between. The CDR3 spells CASSPQVADTQYF. The CDR3, as DNA: TGTGCCAGCAGCCCGCAGGTCGCAGATACGCAGTATTTT.

The chain carries TRBV12-3 or TRBV12-4 and TRBJ2-2; D assignment may be TRBD1 or TRBD2 (5 bases each). This CDR3 has 15 residues. Trimming took 7 bases from V and 1 from J, leaving 13 bases between them. CDR3 DNA: TGTGCCAGCACCCAGGGACGGTGGAACACCGGGGAGCTGTTTTTT. This sequence encodes CASTQGRWNTGELFF.

The sample holds a few counts of this clonotype. The chain recombines TRBV12-3 or TRBV12-4 with TRBJ2-1; tentative D call: TRBD2 (5 bases). This CDR3 has 13 amino acids. V lost 4 bases and J lost 5, with 9 bases in between. The CDR3 sequence: CASSSWEHNEQFF. CDR3 DNA sequence: TGTGCCAGCAGTTCCTGGGAGCACAATGAGCAGTTCTTC.

This chain joins TRBV20-1 and TRBJ2-1; TRBD2 matches at 8 bases. J was trimmed by 2 bases and V by 3 bases; bases with no gene match: 12. This CDR3 is built from 17 residues. Germline values: CDR1 DFQATT, CDR2 SNEGSKA (reference sequence). The CDR3 coding sequence is TGCAGTGCTAGCGGGGGGGGCGCAATATATACCTACAATGAGCAGTTCTTC. Amino acids: CSASGGGAIYTYNEQFF.

This clonotype was seen a few times. The chain recombines TRBV20-1 with TRBJ1-1; the match to TRBD1 covers 10 bases. From germline, CDR1 is DFQATT and CDR2 SNEGSKA (reference sequence). V dropped 5 bases and J dropped 0; count of bases not matched to a gene: 6. The CDR3 extends over 15 amino acids. The CDR3 loop is CSAYSGTGVNTEAFF. The CDR3 nucleotides read TGCAGTGCTTACTCCGGGACAGGGGTGAACACTGAAGCTTTCTTT.

J is TRBJ1-1 and V is TRBV5-1; TRBD1 matches at 8 bases. The CDR3 contains 14 residues. The V gene's germline CDR1 is SGHRS and CDR2 YFSETQ. V lost 2 bases, J lost 1 base, and 1 base stayed unmatched. The CDR3 region has the DNA TGCGCCAGCAGCTTCGGGACAGGGAACACTGAAGCTTTCTTT. This gives the protein CASSFGTGNTEAFF. Full variable domain (outside the CDR3, taken from reference TRBV5-1 and TRBJ1-1): KAGVTQTPRYLIKTRGQQVTLSCSPISGHRSVSWYQQTPGQGLQFLFEYFSETQRNKGNFPGRFSGRQFSNSRSEMNVSTLELGDSALYLCASSFGTGNTEAFFGQGTRLTVV.